Below are 25 T cell receptor beta chains sequenced from a single sample in a study of shared clonotypes between healthy human individuals. The assay was immunoSEQ multiplex PCR, and TCRdb's table has in-frame clones only and misses some. This table holds some 1 million clones, 60% to 80% found once. Sequenced material: memory CD4+ T cells sorted from blood. Sample subset: CD45RA-negative fraction. The receptors derive from a man between 18 and 29 years old in good health.

The rearrangement joins TRBV4-2 to TRBJ2-7; possible D gene TRBD2, 5 bases. This CDR3 contains 15 residues. From germline, CDR1 is LGHNA and CDR2 YNFKEQ. V gave up 2 bases and J gave up 2 bases, with 13 bases separating them. The CDR3: CASSQQEEAAYEQYF. The CDR3 DNA sequence: TGTGCCAGCAGCCAACAAGAGGAAGCGGCCTACGAGCAGTACTTC.

In its sample, this clone was seen many times. The chain employs TRBV7-2 and TRBJ2-7; the D gene is possibly TRBD2 (6 bases). The V end lost 2 bases, the J end lost 2 bases, and 25 bases lay between the germline ends. The CDR3 is 19 residues long. The germline CDR1 and CDR2 sequences are SGHTA and FQGNSA. CDR3: CASSLRGVGSGTSPYEQYF. The CDR3, as DNA: TGTGCCAGCAGCTTAAGAGGGGTGGGATCGGGCACTAGCCCCTACGAGCAGTACTTC.

In this sample, this clone turned up a few times. The rearrangement links TRBV13 to TRBJ2-7; 7 positions match TRBD2. Germline V gene data show CDR1 as PRHDT and CDR2 as FYEKMQ (reference sequence). This CDR3 is 16 amino acids long. The V segment lost 0 bases and the J segment 2 bases; nucleotides outside the gene matches: 7. The CDR3 DNA reads as TGTGCCAGCAGCTTAGGAGGGCTAGCGGCAACCTACGAGCAGTACTTC. It encodes CASSLGGLAATYEQYF.

This chain connects TRBV10-2 to TRBJ2-2; 7 nucleotides agree with TRBD1. V was clipped by 7 bases and J by 4 bases; unmatched bases: 12. Germline V CDR1 and CDR2: WSHSY, SAAADI. The CDR3 runs to 16 residues. As DNA, the CDR3 is TGCGCCAGCAATGGTCCGGGACAGACATCCACCGGGGAGCTGTTTTTT. This codes for CASNGPGQTSTGELFF.

This chain links TRBV11-2 with TRBJ1-3; no firm D call. CDR3 length: 17 residues. V was clipped by 5 bases and J by 3 bases, with 20 bases between them. Germline values: CDR1 SGHAT, CDR2 FQNNGV. CDR3 nucleotides: TGTGCCAGCAGCCGAACCCACGGGCCCTACCTTGGAAACACCATATATTTT. This sequence encodes CASSRTHGPYLGNTIYF.

Note on this clone: Other DNA sequences in the sample encode the same CDR3. The J gene is TRBJ2-7, the V gene TRBV28; D is ambiguous. V shed 3 bases and J shed 2 bases, with 8 bases lying between them. The germline V gene has CDR1 MDHEN and CDR2 SYDVKM. The CDR3 is 13 amino acids. The CDR3 nucleotides are TGTGCCAGCAGTTTTGGGCCTACCTACGAGCAGTACTTC. The encoded protein is CASSFGPTYEQYF.

The V call is TRBV5-1, the J call TRBJ2-1, with D possibly being TRBD2 (5 bases). This CDR3 has 13 residues. Germline CDR1 is SGHRS and CDR2 is YFSETQ. V lost 0 bases, J lost 6 bases, and 7 bases lay in between. The CDR3 DNA is TGCGCCAGCAGCTTGGGAGGGCGCAATGAGCAGTTCTTC. Residues: CASSLGGRNEQFF.

This chain connects TRBV5-6 to TRBJ2-1; 12 positions match TRBD2. The CDR3 sequence is 17 residues long. The V gene's germline CDR1 is SGHDT and CDR2 YYEEEE. V was pared by 5 bases and J by 4 bases, with 10 bases of the junction left unmatched. Written as DNA, the CDR3 is TGTGCCAGCAGTTTGACTAGCGGGAGTGTAGCGTACAATGAGCAGTTCTTC. This sequence encodes CASSLTSGSVAYNEQFF.

This chain uses TRBV5-1 with TRBJ1-1; 9 bases agree with TRBD1. The germline V gene encodes CDR1 SGHRS and CDR2 YFSETQ. The V and J ends lost 5 bases and 11 bases, in that order; junction bases with no gene match: 7. The CDR3 runs 12 residues. In nucleotides, the CDR3 is TGCGCCAGCAGGGAAGGACAGGGGTGGGCTTTCTTT. Protein product: CASREGQGWAFF.

V gene TRBV11-2 combines with J gene TRBJ1-3; D remains unclear. The CDR3 length is 15 residues. The V end was cut by 1 base, the J end by 0 bases, with 7 bases between. Per the germline V gene, CDR1 is SGHAT and CDR2 is FQNNGV. The CDR3 spells CASSLGISSGNTIYF. The CDR3 coding sequence is TGTGCCAGCAGCTTAGGGATAAGCTCTGGAAACACCATATATTTT.

V and J are TRBV5-8 and TRBJ2-5; 7 bases align to TRBD1. CDR1 SGHTS and CDR2 YDEGEE come from the germline V gene. The CDR3 loop spans 16 amino acids. Trimming took 1 base from V and 7 from J; bases not matched to a gene: 13. CDR3 sequence reads: CASSLPTGAALGTQYF. The CDR3 DNA is TGTGCCAGCAGCTTGCCAACAGGGGCCGCCTTAGGGACCCAGTACTTC.

V and J are TRBV11-3 and TRBJ2-5; 10 positions agree with TRBD1. Trimming removed 5 bases from V and 3 bases from J; junction bases left unmatched: 3. Germline V CDR1 and CDR2: SGHNT, YENEEA. The length of the CDR3 is 14 residues. CDR3 DNA: TGTGCCAGCAGCCTCGGGACAGGGGAAGAGACCCAGTACTTC. As protein: CASSLGTGEETQYF.

The chain combines TRBV5-8 with TRBJ1-5; possible D gene TRBD1, 6 bases. The germline gives CDR1 SGHTS, CDR2 YDEGEE. V was pared by 2 bases and J by 0 bases, with 15 bases between. The CDR3 has 17 residues. This chain's CDR3 is CASSFTGRGNSNQPQHF. The CDR3 DNA follows: TGTGCCAGCAGCTTCACAGGGAGGGGGAATAGCAATCAGCCCCAGCATTTT.

The V and J genes are TRBV5-4 and TRBJ1-6; D uncertain. The ends were cut back, 0 bases at V and 6 bases at J, with 7 bases in the middle. This CDR3 spans 14 amino acids. Germline V gene sequence: CDR1 SGHNT, CDR2 YYREEE (reference sequence). CDR3 sequence: CASSLGFGNSPLHF. The CDR3 DNA follows: TGTGCCAGCAGCTTGGGGTTTGGTAATTCACCCCTCCACTTT.

The V gene is TRBV7-8, the J gene TRBJ1-1; the D is unclear. V dropped 0 bases and J dropped 4 bases, with 6 bases sitting between them. Germline V gene data show CDR1 as SGHVS and CDR2 as FQNEAQ. The CDR3 totals 13 residues. CDR3 residues: CASSLAGVTEAFF. The CDR3, as DNA: TGTGCCAGCAGCTTAGCGGGAGTCACTGAAGCTTTCTTT.

The V and J genes are TRBV19 and TRBJ2-5; 12 bases are a match to TRBD1. The CDR3 loop spans 15 amino acids. Germline assignment: CDR1 LNHDA and CDR2 SQIVND (reference sequence). The ends lost 5 bases at V and 5 bases at J; junction bases unmatched: 6. CDR3 nucleotides: TGTGCCAGTAGTCGGGGGACAGGGGGCTTGGAGACCCAGTACTTC. It translates to CASSRGTGGLETQYF.

The chain carries TRBV10-3 and TRBJ2-3; D not certain. Trimming took 0 bases from V and 2 from J, leaving 12 bases between them. Germline assignment: CDR1 ENHRY and CDR2 SYGVKD. The CDR3 length is 16 residues. This chain's CDR3 is CAISESGSLSTDTQYF. The CDR3 DNA reads TGTGCCATCAGTGAGTCGGGTAGCCTCTCCACAGATACGCAGTATTTT.

In this sample, this clone turned up once. The CDR3 here is CASSQVDSKETQYF. In DNA form, the CDR3 reads TGCGCCAGCAGCCAAGTGGACAGCAAAGAGACCCAGTACTTC. The V and J genes are TRBV4-1 and TRBJ2-5; D is possibly TRBD1 (6 bases). This CDR3 comprises 14 residues. Germline V CDR1 and CDR2: MGHRA, YSYEKL. The V end lost 1 base, the J end lost 3 bases, and 9 bases lay between the germline ends.

The chain joins TRBV12-5 to TRBJ1-3; a weak D match, TRBD1 (6 bases). The CDR3 has 16 amino acids. Per germline, CDR1 LGHNT and CDR2 FRNRAP. V shed 0 bases and J shed 4 bases, with 13 bases lying between them. As DNA, the CDR3 is TGTGCTAGTGGTTTGGTAGGGGCAGGGGAGGGAAACACCATATATTTT. This gives the protein CASGLVGAGEGNTIYF.

This clone was detected a few times. This chain joins TRBV18 and TRBJ1-3; 7 bases fit TRBD1. The CDR3 loop spans 15 amino acids. V lost 2 bases to trimming and J lost 4 bases; unmatched junction nucleotides: 5. Looked up from germline, CDR1 is KGHSH and CDR2 is LQKENI. CDR3 in DNA: TGTGCCAGCTCACCAAACAGGGGTTCGGGAAACACCATATATTTT. This codes for CASSPNRGSGNTIYF.

With respect to this clone: This may be a read error: a much more frequent sequence differs by one nucleotide. Other DNA sequences of this sample code for an identical CDR3. The J gene is TRBJ1-1, the V gene TRBV7-3, with a tentative D call TRBD1 (6 bases). The germline V gene encodes CDR1 SGHTA and CDR2 FQGTGA. Trimming took off 5 bases at V and 1 base at J, with 8 bases between the two ends. CDR3 length: 13 residues. The CDR3 bases are TGTGCCAGCAGCCCGGGACAGAACACTGAAGCTTTCTTT. Translating it yields CASSPGQNTEAFF.

This clone was detected once. The junction differs from germline at one of its ends, possibly a read error. The V and J genes are TRBV7-7 and TRBJ2-5; D is possibly TRBD1 (6 bases). This CDR3 region has 14 residues. Germline V gives CDR1 SSHAT, CDR2 FNYEAQ (reference sequence). CDR3 DNA: TGTGCTAGCAGCTTAGTGGACAGACAAGAGACCCAGTACTTC. Amino acid sequence: CASSLVDRQETQYF.

The chain joins TRBV2 to TRBJ1-1, with TRBD1 matching 7 bases. The CDR3 has 13 residues. The junction had 5 bases not matched to a gene; V was cut back by 8 bases and J by 2 bases. Germline loops: CDR1 SNHLY, CDR2 FYNNEI. CDR3 in amino acids: CASCYRGNTEAFF. The CDR3 DNA sequence: TGTGCCAGCTGCTACAGGGGAAACACTGAAGCTTTCTTT. Together with reference TRBV2 and TRBJ1-1, the CDR3 gives the full variable domain: EPEVTQTPSHQVTQMGQEVILRCVPISNHLYFYWYRQILGQKVEFLVSFYNNEISEKSEIFDDQFSVERPDGSNFTLKIRSTKLEDSAMYFCASCYRGNTEAFFGQGTRLTVV.

J is TRBJ1-1 and V is TRBV10-1; 8 positions match TRBD1. The trim removed 0 bases at V and 4 bases at J, leaving 4 bases unmatched. Germline values: CDR1 WNHNN, CDR2 SYGVQD (reference sequence). There are 15 residues in the CDR3. The CDR3 DNA reads TGCGCCAGCAGTGAGTCCCAGGGGGCTAGCACTGAAGCTTTCTTT. The encoded protein is CASSESQGASTEAFF.

The chain employs TRBV14 and TRBJ1-4; 9 nucleotides align to TRBD1. Germline V gives CDR1 SGHDN, CDR2 FVKESK. The CDR3 is 17 amino acids. The ends lost 3 bases at V and 1 base at J; junction bases unmatched: 6. Here the CDR3 reads CASSHRTGALTNEKLFF. The CDR3 DNA reads TGTGCCAGCAGCCATCGGACAGGGGCGCTAACTAATGAAAAACTGTTTTTT.